This T cell receptor (beta chain) was obtained from a study of blood T cells in healthy people across ages. This clonotype was picked up a small number of times. The antigen is not known. Study-wide results and caveats: Older age coincided with a roughly linear decline in TCR beta diversity per million T cells. Naive CD4+ cell counts and diversity both ran higher in long-lived than in aged donors.

The CDR3 contains 16 residues. CDR1 WSHSY and CDR2 SAAADI come from the germline V gene. V lost 2 bases, J lost 5 bases, and 16 bases lay in between. A J-beta primer mix and a sample-barcoded 5' primer were used in a second PCR of about 6 to 12 cycles. In TCRdb, the 5' RACE reads were re-called with MiXCR into one record per CDR3 protein. This sample carries about 1.4 million distinct CDR3 sequences, almost 60% of them seen once, and the ten largest clones take approximately 7%. The source of this sequence is a man aged 18 to 30 in good health. The V call is TRBV10-2, the J call TRBJ2-1, with a weak D call TRBD2 (6 bases). The sample consisted of blood. The CDR3 here is CASSEPAGDFHNEQFF. CDR3 DNA: TGCGCCAGCAGTGAGCCGGCCGGGGACTTTCACAATGAGCAGTTCTTC.